This T cell receptor (beta chain) derives from a study of T cells after yellow fever vaccination. Study-level findings and limits: Boosting was followed by the reappearance of most primary-vaccination clones (96% CD4, about 89% CD8). FACS-sorted repertoires could contain abundant clonotypes contaminating from the bulk population.

The CDR3 sequence is 13 residues long. V lost 4 bases to trimming and J lost 0 bases, with 7 bases between them. The germline gives CDR1 ENHRY, CDR2 SYGVKD. Regarding this clonotype: Its antigen remains unidentified.

TCRdb passed the 5' RACE reads through MiXCR, listing each CDR3 protein once. Among approximately 340,000 distinct CDR3 sequences listed, more than 8.5% were seen once. This chain connects TRBV10-3 to TRBJ2-7, with D maybe TRBD1 (5 bases). The sequence was obtained from a man in his late teens or twenties who received the YFV17D yellow fever vaccine. Sequences were derived from PBMCs, sampled on the day of the first yellow fever vaccination. The CDR3 loop is CAISVDTSYEQYV. In DNA, the CDR3 is TGTGCCATCAGTGTGGACACCTCCTACGAGCAGTACGTC.